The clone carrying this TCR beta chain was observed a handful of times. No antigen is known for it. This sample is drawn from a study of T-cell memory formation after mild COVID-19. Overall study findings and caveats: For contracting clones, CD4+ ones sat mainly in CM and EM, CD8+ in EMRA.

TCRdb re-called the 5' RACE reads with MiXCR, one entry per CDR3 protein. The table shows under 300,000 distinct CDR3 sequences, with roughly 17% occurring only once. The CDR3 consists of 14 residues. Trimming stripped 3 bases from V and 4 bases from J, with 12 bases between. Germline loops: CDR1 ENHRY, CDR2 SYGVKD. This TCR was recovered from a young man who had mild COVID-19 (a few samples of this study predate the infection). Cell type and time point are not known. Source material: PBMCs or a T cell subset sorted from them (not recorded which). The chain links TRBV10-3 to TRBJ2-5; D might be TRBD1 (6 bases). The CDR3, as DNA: TGTGCCATCAGTGACAGGGGATTTTCAGAGACCCAGTACTTC. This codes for CAISDRGFSETQYF.